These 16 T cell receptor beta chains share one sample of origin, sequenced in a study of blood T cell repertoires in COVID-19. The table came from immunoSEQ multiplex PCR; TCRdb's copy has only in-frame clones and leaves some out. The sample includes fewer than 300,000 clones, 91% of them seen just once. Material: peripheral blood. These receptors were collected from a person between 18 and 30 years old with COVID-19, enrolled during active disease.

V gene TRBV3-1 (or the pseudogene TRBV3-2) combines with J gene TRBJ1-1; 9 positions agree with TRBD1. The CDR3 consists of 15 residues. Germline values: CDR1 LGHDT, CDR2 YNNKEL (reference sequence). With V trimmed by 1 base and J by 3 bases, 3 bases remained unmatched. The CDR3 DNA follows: TGTGCCAGCAGCCAAGGGACAGGGGTTGACACTGAAGCTTTCTTT. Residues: CASSQGTGVDTEAFF.

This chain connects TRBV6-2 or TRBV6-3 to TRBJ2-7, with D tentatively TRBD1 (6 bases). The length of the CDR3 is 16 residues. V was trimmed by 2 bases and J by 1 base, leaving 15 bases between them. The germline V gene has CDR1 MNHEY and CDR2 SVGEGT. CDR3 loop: CASSYTPGAESYEQYF. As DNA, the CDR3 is TGTGCCAGCAGTTACACGCCAGGGGCCGAATCCTACGAGCAGTACTTC.

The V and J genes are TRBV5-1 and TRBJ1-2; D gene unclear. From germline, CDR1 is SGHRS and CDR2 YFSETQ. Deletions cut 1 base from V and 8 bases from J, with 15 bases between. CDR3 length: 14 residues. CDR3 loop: CASSLWRAGGGYTF. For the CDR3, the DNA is TGCGCCAGCAGCTTGTGGCGGGCAGGAGGCGGCTACACCTTC.

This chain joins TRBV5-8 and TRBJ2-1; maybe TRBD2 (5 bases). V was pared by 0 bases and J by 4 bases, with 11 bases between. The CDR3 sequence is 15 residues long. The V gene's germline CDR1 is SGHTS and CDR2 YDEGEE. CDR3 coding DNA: TGTGCCAGCAGCTTGGCAGGACGGACTTACAATGAGCAGTTCTTC. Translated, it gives CASSLAGRTYNEQFF. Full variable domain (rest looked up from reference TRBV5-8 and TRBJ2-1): EAGVTQSPTHLIKTRGQQATLRCSPISGHTSVYWYQQALGLGLQFLLWYDEGEERNRGNFPPRFSGRQFPNYSSELNVNALELEDSALYLCASSLAGRTYNEQFFGPGTRLTVL.

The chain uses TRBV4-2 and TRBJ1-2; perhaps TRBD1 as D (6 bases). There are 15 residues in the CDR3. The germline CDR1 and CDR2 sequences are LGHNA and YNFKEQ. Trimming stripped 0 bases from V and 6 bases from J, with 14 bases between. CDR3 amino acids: CASSQEVGGLDGYTF. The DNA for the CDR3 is TGTGCCAGCAGCCAAGAGGTTGGGGGCTTGGATGGCTACACCTTC.

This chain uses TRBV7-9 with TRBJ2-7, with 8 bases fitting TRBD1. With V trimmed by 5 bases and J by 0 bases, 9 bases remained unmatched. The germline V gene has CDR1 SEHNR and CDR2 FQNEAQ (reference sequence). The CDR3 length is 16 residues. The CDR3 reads CASSPRTGYFSYEQYF. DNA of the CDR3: TGTGCCAGCAGCCCGCGGACAGGGTATTTCTCCTACGAGCAGTACTTC.

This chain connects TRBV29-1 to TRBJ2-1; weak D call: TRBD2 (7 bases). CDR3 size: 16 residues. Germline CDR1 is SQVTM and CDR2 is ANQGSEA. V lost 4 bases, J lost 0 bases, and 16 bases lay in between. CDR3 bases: TGCAGCGTTGCCGGGGGGCGGGAGCACTCCTACAATGAGCAGTTCTTC. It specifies CSVAGGREHSYNEQFF.

CDR3 DNA sequence: TGTGCCATCAGTGTGGAGTCGAACCGGTATGGCTACACCTTC. It codes for CAISVESNRYGYTF. V gene TRBV10-3 combines with J gene TRBJ1-2; D uncertain. With 4 bases removed from V and 5 bases from J, the gap between germline ends came to 14 bases. CDR1 and CDR2 (germline): ENHRY, SYGVKD. This CDR3 comprises 14 residues.

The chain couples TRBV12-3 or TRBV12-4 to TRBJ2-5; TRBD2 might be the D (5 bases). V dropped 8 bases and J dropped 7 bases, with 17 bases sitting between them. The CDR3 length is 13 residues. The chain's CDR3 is CASLERLTGTQYF. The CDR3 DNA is TGTGCCAGCTTGGAGCGGTTGACTGGGACCCAGTACTTC.

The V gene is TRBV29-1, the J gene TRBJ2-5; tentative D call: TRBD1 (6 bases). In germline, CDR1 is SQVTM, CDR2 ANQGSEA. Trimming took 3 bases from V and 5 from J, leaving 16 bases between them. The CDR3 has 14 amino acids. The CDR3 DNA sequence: TGCAGCGTTGACACGACAGGACAGTGGGAGACCCAGTACTTC. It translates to CSVDTTGQWETQYF. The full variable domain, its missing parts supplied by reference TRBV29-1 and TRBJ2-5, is SAVISQKPSRDICQRGTSLTIQCQVDSQVTMMFWYRQQPGQSLTLIATANQGSEATYESGFVIDKFPISRPNLTFSTLTVSNMSPEDSSIYLCSVDTTGQWETQYFGPGTRLLVL.

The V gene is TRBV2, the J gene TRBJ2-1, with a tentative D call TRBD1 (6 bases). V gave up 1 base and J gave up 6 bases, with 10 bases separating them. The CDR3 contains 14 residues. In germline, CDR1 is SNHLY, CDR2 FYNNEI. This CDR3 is CASSEGQGSNEQFF. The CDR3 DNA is TGTGCCAGCAGTGAAGGGCAGGGGTCCAATGAGCAGTTCTTC.

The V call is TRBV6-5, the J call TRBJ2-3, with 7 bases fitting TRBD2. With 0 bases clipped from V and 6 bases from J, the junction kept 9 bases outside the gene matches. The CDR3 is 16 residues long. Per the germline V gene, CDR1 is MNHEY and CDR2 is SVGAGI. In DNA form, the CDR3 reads TGTGCCAGCAGTTACTCGGCGGGAGTGATACTGGATACGCAGTATTTT. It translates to CASSYSAGVILDTQYF.

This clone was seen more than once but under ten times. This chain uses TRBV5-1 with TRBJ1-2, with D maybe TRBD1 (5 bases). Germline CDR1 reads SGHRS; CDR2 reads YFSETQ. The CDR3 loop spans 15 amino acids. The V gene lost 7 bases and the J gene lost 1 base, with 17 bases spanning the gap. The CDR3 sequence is CASQQGSRSNYGYTF. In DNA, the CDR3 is TGCGCCAGCCAGCAGGGCTCTCGCAGTAACTATGGCTACACCTTC. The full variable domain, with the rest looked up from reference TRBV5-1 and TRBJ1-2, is KAGVTQTPRYLIKTRGQQVTLSCSPISGHRSVSWYQQTPGQGLQFLFEYFSETQRNKGNFPGRFSGRQFSNSRSEMNVSTLELGDSALYLCASQQGSRSNYGYTFGSGTRLTVV.

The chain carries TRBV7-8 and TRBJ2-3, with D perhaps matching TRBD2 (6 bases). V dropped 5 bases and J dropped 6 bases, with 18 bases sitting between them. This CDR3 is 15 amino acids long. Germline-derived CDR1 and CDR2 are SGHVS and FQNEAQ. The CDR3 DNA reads TGTGCCAGCAGCCCTAGCGAGAGAGGCGGGGATACGCAGTATTTT. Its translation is CASSPSERGGDTQYF.

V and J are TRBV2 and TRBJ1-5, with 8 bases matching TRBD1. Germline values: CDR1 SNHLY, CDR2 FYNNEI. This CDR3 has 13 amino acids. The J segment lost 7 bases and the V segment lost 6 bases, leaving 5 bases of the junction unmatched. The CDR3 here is CASSQGAGQPQHF. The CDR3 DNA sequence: TGTGCCAGCAGCCAGGGGGCGGGACAGCCCCAGCATTTT.

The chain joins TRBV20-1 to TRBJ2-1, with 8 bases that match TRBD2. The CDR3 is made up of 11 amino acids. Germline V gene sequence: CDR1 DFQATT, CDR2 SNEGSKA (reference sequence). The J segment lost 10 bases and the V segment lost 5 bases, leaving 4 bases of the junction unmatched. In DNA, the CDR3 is TGCAGTGCTCAGGGACTAGACGAGCAGTTCTTC. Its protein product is CSAQGLDEQFF.